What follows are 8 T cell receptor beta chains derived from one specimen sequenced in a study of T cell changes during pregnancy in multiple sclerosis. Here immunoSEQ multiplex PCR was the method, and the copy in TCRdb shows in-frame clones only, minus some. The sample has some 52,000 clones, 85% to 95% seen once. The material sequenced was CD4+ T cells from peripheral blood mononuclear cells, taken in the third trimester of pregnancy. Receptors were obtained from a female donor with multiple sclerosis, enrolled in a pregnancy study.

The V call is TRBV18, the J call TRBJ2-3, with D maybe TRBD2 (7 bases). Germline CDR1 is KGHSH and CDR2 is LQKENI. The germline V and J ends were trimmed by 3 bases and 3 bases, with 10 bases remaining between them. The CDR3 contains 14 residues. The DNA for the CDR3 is TGTGCCAGCTCACCCCGGGGGGCAACAGATACGCAGTATTTT. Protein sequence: CASSPRGATDTQYF.

The CDR3 region is CASSLMSTNNEQFF. The CDR3, as DNA: TGTGCCAGCAGCTTAATGTCCACTAACAATGAGCAGTTCTTC. The rearrangement joins TRBV7-9 to TRBJ2-1; D ambiguous. Between the trimmed V and J ends, which lost 2 bases and 5 bases, there was a span of 10 bases. CDR3 length: 14 amino acids. Germline-derived CDR1 and CDR2 are SEHNR and FQNEAQ (reference sequence).

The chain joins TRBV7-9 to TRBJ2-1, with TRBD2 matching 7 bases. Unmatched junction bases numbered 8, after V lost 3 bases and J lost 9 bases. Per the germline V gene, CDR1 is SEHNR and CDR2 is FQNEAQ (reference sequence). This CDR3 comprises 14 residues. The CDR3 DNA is TGTGCCAGCAGCTTCAATCAAGCGGGGCGTGAGCAGTTCTTC. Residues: CASSFNQAGREQFF.

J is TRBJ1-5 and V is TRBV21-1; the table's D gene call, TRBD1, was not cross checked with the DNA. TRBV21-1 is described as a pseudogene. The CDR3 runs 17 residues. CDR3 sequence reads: CASSKASWQGVHQPQHF. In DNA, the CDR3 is TGTGCCAGCAGCAAAGCTTCGTGGCAGGGGGTACATCAGCCCCAGCATTTT.

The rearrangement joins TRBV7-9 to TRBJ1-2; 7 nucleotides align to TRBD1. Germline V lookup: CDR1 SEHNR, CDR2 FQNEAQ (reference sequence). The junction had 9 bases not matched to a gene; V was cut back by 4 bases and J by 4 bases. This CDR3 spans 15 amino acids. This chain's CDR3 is CASSSGGEGSYGYTF. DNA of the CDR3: TGTGCCAGCAGCTCAGGGGGTGAGGGAAGCTATGGCTACACCTTC.

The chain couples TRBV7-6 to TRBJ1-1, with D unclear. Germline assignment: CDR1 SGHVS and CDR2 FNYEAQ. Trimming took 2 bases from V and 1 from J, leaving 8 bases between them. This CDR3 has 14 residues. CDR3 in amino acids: CASSLWPGNTEAFF. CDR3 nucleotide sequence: TGTGCCAGCAGCTTATGGCCTGGGAACACTGAAGCTTTCTTT.

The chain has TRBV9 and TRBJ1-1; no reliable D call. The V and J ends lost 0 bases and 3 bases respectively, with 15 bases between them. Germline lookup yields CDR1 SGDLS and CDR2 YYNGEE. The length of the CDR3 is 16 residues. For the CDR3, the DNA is TGTGCCAGCAGCGTAGGTACGACTCTGGGTGACACTGAAGCTTTCTTT. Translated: CASSVGTTLGDTEAFF. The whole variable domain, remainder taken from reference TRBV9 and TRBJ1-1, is DSGVTQTPKHLITATGQRVTLRCSPRSGDLSVYWYQQSLDQGLQFLIQYYNGEERAKGNILERFSAQQFPDLHSELNLSSLELGDSALYFCASSVGTTLGDTEAFFGQGTRLTVV.

The CDR3 sequence is CASRAGGPNEQFF. The DNA for the CDR3 is TGTGCCAGCAGAGCGGGGGGGCCAAATGAGCAGTTCTTC. The chain couples TRBV6-5 to TRBJ2-1, with 10 bases that match TRBD2. The CDR3 loop spans 13 amino acids. Trimming took 6 bases from V and 7 from J; bases not matched to a gene: 3. Looked up from germline, CDR1 is MNHEY and CDR2 is SVGAGI.